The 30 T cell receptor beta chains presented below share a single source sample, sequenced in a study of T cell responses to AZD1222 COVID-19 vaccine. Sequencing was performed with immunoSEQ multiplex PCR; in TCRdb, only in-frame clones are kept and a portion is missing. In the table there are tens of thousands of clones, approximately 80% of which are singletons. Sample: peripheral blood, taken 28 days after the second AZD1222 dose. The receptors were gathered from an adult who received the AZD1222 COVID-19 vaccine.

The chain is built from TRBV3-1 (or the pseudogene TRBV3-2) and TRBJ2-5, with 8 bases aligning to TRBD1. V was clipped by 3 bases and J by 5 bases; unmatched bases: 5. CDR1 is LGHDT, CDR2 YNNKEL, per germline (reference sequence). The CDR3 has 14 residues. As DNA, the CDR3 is TGTGCCAGCAGCCAGCGGACAGGGTCCGAGACCCAGTACTTC. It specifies CASSQRTGSETQYF.

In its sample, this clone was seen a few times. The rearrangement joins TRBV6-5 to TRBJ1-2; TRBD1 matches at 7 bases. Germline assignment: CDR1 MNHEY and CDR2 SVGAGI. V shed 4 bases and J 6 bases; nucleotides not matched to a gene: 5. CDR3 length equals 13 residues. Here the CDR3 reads CASSLGGGNGYTF. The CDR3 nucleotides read TGTGCCAGCAGTTTAGGGGGCGGGAATGGCTACACCTTC.

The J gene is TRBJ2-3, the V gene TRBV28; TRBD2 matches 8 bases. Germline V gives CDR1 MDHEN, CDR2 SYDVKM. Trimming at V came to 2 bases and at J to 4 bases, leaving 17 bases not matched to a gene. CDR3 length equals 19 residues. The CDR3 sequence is CASSLRVVSPGGRADTQYF. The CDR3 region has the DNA TGTGCCAGCAGTTTACGGGTCGTCAGTCCGGGGGGGCGGGCAGATACGCAGTATTTT.

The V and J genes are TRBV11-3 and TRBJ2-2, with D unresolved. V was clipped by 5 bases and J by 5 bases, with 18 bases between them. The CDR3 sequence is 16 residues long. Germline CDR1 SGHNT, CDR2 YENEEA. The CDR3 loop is CASSPTPIPRTGELFF. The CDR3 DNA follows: TGTGCCAGCAGCCCGACACCTATCCCGAGGACCGGGGAGCTGTTTTTT. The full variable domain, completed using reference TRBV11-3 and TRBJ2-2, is EAGVVQSPRYKIIEKKQPVAFWCNPISGHNTLYWYLQNLGQGPELLIRYENEEAVDDSQLPKDRFSAERLKGVDSTLKIQPAELGDSAVYLCASSPTPIPRTGELFFGEGSRLTVL.

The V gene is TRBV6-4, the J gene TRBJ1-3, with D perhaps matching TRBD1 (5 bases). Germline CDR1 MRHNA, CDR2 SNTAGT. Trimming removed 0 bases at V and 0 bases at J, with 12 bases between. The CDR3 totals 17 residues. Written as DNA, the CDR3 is TGTGCCAGCAGTGACTCGCCGGGGCCTAGCTCTGGAAACACCATATATTTT. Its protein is CASSDSPGPSSGNTIYF.

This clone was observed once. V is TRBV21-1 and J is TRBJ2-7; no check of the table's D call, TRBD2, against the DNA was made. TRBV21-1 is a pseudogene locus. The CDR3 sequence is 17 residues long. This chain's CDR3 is CASSKAGGGPEGYEQYV. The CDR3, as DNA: TGTGCCAGCAGCAAAGCCGGGGGGGGCCCGGAGGGTTACGAGCAGTACGTC.

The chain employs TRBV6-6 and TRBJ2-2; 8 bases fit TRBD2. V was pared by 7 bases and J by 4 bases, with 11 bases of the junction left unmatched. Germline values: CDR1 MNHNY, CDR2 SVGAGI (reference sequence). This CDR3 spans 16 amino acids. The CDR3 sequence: CASIPSGGAGTGELFF. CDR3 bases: TGTGCCAGCATTCCAAGCGGGGGCGCTGGCACCGGGGAGCTGTTTTTT.

The CDR3 DNA reads TGTGCCAGCTCATCCGCCACGGGGACAGCCTACGAGCAGTACTTC. Translation: CASSSATGTAYEQYF. V gene TRBV18 combines with J gene TRBJ2-7, with TRBD1 matching over 7 bases. Per germline, CDR1 KGHSH and CDR2 LQKENI. The CDR3 loop spans 15 amino acids. Germline trimming cut 5 bases from V and 2 bases from J; bases unmatched to any gene: 9.

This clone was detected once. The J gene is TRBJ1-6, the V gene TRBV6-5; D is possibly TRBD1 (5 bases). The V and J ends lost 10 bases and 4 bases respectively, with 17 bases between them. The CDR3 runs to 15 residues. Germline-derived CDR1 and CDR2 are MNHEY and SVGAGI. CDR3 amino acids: CAIVGLGVYNSPLHF. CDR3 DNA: TGTGCCATCGTGGGGCTAGGAGTTTATAATTCACCCCTCCACTTT.

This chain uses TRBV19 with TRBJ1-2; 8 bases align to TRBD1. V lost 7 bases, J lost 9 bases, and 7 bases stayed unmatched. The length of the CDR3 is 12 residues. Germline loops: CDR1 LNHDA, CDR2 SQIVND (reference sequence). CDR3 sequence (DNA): TGTGCCAGTATGGACAGGGCCGGAAGCTACACCTTC. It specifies CASMDRAGSYTF. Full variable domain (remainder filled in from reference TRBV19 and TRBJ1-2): DGGITQSPKYLFRKEGQNVTLSCEQNLNHDAMYWYRQDPGQGLRLIYYSQIVNDFQKGDIAEGYSVSREKKESFPLTVTSAQKNPTAFYLCASMDRAGSYTFGSGTRLTVV.

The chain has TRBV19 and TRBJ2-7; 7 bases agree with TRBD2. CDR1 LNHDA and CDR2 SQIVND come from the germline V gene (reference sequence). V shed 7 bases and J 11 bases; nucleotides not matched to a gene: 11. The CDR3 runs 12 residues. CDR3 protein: CASNEGGQKKYF. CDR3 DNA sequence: TGTGCCAGTAATGAGGGAGGGCAAAAGAAGTACTTC. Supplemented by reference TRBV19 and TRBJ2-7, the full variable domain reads DGGITQSPKYLFRKEGQNVTLSCEQNLNHDAMYWYRQDPGQGLRLIYYSQIVNDFQKGDIAEGYSVSREKKESFPLTVTSAQKNPTAFYLCASNEGGQKKYFGPGTRLTVT.

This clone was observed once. CDR3 nucleotide sequence: TGCGCCAGCAGCTTAACTACGGGACTCCTAGGGGACACTGAAGCTTTCTTT. As protein: CASSLTTGLLGDTEAFF. V is TRBV5-1 and J is TRBJ1-1; tentatively, D is TRBD1 (5 bases). Germline CDR1 reads SGHRS; CDR2 reads YFSETQ. The ends were cut back, 2 bases at V and 3 bases at J, with 20 bases in the middle. The CDR3 totals 17 residues.

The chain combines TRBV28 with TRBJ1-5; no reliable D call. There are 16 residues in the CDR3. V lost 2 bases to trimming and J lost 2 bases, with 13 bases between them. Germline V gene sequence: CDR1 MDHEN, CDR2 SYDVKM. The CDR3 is CASSLGVGRGNQPQHF. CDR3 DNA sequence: TGTGCCAGCAGTTTAGGGGTAGGACGGGGCAATCAGCCCCAGCATTTT.

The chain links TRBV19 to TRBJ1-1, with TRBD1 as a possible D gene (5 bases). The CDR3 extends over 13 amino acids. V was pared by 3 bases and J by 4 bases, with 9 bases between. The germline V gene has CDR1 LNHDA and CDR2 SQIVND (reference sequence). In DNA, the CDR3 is TGTGCCAGTAGTATTTCAGGGCGCACTGAAGCTTTCTTT. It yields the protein CASSISGRTEAFF.

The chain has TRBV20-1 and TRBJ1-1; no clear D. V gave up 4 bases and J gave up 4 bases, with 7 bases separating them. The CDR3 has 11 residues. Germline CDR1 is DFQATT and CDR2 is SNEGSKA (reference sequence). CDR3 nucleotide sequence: TGCAGTGCTAAGTTAGGCACTGAAGCTTTCTTT. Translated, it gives CSAKLGTEAFF.

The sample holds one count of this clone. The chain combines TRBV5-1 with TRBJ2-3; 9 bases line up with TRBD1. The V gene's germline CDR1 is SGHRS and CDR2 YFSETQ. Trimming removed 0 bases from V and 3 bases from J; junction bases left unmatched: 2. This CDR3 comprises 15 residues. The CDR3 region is CASSLVGQGTDTQYF. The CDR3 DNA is TGCGCCAGCAGCTTGGTGGGACAGGGTACAGATACGCAGTATTTT.

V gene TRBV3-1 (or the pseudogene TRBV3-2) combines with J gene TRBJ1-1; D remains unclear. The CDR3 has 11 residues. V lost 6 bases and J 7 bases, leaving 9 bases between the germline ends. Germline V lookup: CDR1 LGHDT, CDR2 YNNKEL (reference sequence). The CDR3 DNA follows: TGTGCCAGCAGTATCAGGCGTGAAGCTTTCTTT. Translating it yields CASSIRREAFF.

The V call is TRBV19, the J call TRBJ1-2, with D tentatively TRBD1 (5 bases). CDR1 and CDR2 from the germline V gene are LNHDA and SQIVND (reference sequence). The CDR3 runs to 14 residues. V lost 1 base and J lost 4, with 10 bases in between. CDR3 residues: CASSIGSRVYGYTF. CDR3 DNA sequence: TGTGCCAGTAGTATAGGGAGCAGGGTCTATGGCTACACCTTC.

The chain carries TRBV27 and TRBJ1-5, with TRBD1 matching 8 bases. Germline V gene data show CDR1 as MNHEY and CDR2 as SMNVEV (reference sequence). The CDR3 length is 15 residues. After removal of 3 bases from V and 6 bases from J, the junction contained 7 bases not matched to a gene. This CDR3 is CASSFHGDRTQPQHF. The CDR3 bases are TGTGCCAGCAGTTTCCACGGGGACAGGACTCAGCCCCAGCATTTT.

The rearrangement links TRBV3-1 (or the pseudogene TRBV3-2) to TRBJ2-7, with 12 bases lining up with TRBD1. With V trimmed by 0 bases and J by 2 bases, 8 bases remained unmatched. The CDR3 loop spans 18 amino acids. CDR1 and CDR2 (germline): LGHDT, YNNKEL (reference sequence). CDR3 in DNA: TGTGCCAGCAGCCAAGATCCCTTGGGACAGGGGGCCACCTACGAGCAGTACTTC. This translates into CASSQDPLGQGATYEQYF.

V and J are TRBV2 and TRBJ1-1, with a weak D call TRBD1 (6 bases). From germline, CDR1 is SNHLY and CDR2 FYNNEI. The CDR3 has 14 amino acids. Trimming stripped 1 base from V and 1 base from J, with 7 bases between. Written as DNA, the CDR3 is TGTGCCAGCAGTGAAGTCAGGGGGAACACTGAAGCTTTCTTT. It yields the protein CASSEVRGNTEAFF.

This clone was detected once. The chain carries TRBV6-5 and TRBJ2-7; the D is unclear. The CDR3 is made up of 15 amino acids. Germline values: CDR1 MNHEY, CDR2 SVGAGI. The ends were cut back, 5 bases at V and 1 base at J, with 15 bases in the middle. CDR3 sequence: CASSLESAVSYEQYV. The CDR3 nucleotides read TGTGCCAGCAGTCTCGAATCTGCGGTGTCCTACGAGCAGTACGTC.

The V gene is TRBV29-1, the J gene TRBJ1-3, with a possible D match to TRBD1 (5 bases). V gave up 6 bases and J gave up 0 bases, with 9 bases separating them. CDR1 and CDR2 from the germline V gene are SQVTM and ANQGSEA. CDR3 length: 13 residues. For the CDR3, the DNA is TGCAGCGTCCAGGGAGGCTCTGGAAACACCATATATTTT. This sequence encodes CSVQGGSGNTIYF.

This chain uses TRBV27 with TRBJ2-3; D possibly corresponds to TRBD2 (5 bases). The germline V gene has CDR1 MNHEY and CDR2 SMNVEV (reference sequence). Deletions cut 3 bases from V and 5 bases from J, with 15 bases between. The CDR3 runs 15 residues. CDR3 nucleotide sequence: TGTGCCAGCAGTTTCCATTCATCCCGGGGAGATACGCAGTATTTT. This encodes CASSFHSSRGDTQYF.

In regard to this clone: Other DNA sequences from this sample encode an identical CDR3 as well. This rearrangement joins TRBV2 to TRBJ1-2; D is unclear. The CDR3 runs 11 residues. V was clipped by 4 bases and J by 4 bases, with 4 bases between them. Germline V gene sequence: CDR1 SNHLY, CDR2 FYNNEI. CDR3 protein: CASSGGYGYTF. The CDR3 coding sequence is TGTGCCAGCAGTGGGGGCTATGGCTACACCTTC.

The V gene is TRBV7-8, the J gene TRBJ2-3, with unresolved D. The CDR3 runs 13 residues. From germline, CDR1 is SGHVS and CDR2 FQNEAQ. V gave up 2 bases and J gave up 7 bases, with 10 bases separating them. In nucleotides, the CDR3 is TGTGCCAGCAGCTTACGGCTGGTTTATACGCAGTATTTT. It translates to CASSLRLVYTQYF. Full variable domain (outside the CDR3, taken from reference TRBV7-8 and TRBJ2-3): GAGVSQSPRYKVAKRGQDVALRCDPISGHVSLFWYQQALGQGPEFLTYFQNEAQLDKSGLPSDRFFAERPEGSVSTLKIQRTQQEDSAVYLCASSLRLVYTQYFGPGTRLTVL.

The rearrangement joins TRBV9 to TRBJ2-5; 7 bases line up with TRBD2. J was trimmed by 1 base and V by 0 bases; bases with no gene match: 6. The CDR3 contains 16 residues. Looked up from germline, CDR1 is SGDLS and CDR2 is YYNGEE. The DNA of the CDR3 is TGTGCCAGCAGCGTAGCGGAAGGGGAGGGCCAAGAGACCCAGTACTTC. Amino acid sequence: CASSVAEGEGQETQYF.

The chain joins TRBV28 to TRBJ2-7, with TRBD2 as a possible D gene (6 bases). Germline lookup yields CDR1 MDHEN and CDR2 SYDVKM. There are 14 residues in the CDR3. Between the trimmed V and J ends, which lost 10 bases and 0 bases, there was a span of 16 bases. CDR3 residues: CATQFPGSSYEQYF. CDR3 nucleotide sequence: TGTGCCACCCAGTTCCCCGGGAGCTCCTACGAGCAGTACTTC.

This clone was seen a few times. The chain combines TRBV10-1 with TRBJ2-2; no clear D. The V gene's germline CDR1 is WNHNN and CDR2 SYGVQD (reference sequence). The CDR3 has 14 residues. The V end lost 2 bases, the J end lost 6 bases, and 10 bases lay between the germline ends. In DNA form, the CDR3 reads TGCGCCAGCAGTGAGGCCGGGTTCCCCGGGGAGCTGTTTTTT. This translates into CASSEAGFPGELFF.

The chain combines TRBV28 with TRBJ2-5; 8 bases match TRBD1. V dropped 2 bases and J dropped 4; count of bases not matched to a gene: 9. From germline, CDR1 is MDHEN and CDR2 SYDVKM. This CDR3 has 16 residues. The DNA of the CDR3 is TGTGCCAGCAGTTTAGGCTTGGACAGGGATGGAGAGACCCAGTACTTC. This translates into CASSLGLDRDGETQYF.